The sequence of this TCR beta chain was determined in a study of beta chain features in type 1 diabetes. Study-wide background: Sorted cells from all samples, numbering over 85,000,000, were examined.

As to this clone: Antigen specificity is unknown.

Study-wide findings and caveats: A moderate, significant TCRB CDR3 shortening appeared in type 1 diabetes across four CD4+ subsets. Researchers caution that PCR might favor shorter templates, equally among patients and controls.

Naive, central memory, regulatory and stem cell-like memory cells within the CD4+ compartment were sorted using CD45RO/CCR7/CD25/CD127/CD95/CD27. V lost 6 bases and J lost 5; bases outside the gene matches: 4. There are 14 residues in the CDR3. Germline lookup yields CDR1 MNHEY and CDR2 SMNVEV (reference sequence). Expressed TCRB transcripts were sequenced, since all the RNA that had been isolated was reverse transcribed. Measured with immunoSEQ multiplex PCR; TCRdb has only the in-frame clones, and not every one. This table holds 20,000 to 25,000 clones, roughly 69% found once. The chain has TRBV27 and TRBJ1-6; 7 positions match TRBD1. The sequenced material came from Tregs from blood. This TCR was sampled from a man younger than 35 with type 1 diabetes. As DNA, the CDR3 is TGTGCCAGCAGACTCGGGACAGATAATTCACCCCTCCACTTT. This translates into CASRLGTDNSPLHF.